This T cell receptor (beta chain) was found in a study of long-term antiretroviral therapy in people with HIV. Findings of the study overall: Upon ART, diversity increased but remained lower than transplant donor controls.

Samples were assayed with immunoSEQ v3.0 at survey level. TCRdb keeps only in-frame clones here, not all; method: immunoSEQ multiplex PCR. Of about 11,000 clones in the sample, approximately 80% were seen once. The CDR3 is 15 amino acids. Comment on this clone: As yet, its antigen is unknown.

The chain recombines TRBV21-1 with TRBJ2-4; no check of the table's D call, TRBD2, against the DNA was made. TRBV21-1 is deemed a pseudogene. The sample in question was unsorted PBMCs, obtained 1.2 years after starting antiretroviral therapy. This TCR derives from a man aged 40-55 years with HIV. This CDR3 is CGKEGYPLAKNIQYF. The CDR3 nucleotides are TGTGGCAAGGAGGGCTACCCTTTAGCCAAAAACATTCAGTACTTC.